Below are 17 T cell receptor beta chains sequenced from a single sample in a study of T cell changes during pregnancy in multiple sclerosis. Assay: immunoSEQ multiplex PCR; the TCRdb copy retains only in-frame clones and omits some. The repertoire holds over 50,000 clones, with roughly 88% as singletons. Sequenced material: peripheral blood, taken in the first trimester of pregnancy. The receptor set was obtained from a female donor with multiple sclerosis, enrolled in a pregnancy study.

V is TRBV19 and J is TRBJ2-5; a weak D match, TRBD2 (5 bases). Between the trimmed V and J ends, which lost 5 bases and 4 bases, there was a span of 11 bases. CDR1 and CDR2 from the germline V gene are LNHDA and SQIVND (reference sequence). This CDR3 comprises 13 residues. CDR3 sequence reads: CASSALEGETQYF. The DNA of the CDR3 is TGTGCCAGTAGTGCTTTAGAGGGAGAGACCCAGTACTTC.

This chain links TRBV29-1 with TRBJ1-2; 9 bases match TRBD1. Trimming cost V 3 bases and J 8 bases; bases outside gene matches: 10. This CDR3 spans 14 amino acids. Germline V gene sequence: CDR1 SQVTM, CDR2 ANQGSEA. CDR3 sequence reads: CSVEGQGDWQGYTF. In DNA form, the CDR3 reads TGCAGCGTTGAGGGACAGGGCGATTGGCAGGGCTACACCTTC.

The rearrangement links TRBV7-9 to TRBJ2-4; 11 nucleotides align to TRBD2. This CDR3 comprises 17 residues. Losses at the gene ends were 1 base for V and 7 bases for J; bases not matched to a gene: 9. Germline V gene data show CDR1 as SEHNR and CDR2 as FQNEAQ (reference sequence). The CDR3 DNA reads TGTGCCAGCAGCTTAGGAAGTACTAGCGGGGGAGGGAACATTCAGTACTTC. Protein product: CASSLGSTSGGGNIQYF.

The chain carries TRBV27 and TRBJ2-1; the match to TRBD2 covers 9 bases. After removal of 3 bases from V and 4 bases from J, the junction contained 7 bases not matched to a gene. The CDR3 is 16 residues long. Germline V lookup: CDR1 MNHEY, CDR2 SMNVEV (reference sequence). The CDR3 spells CASSLGASGTYNEQFF. The CDR3 coding sequence is TGTGCCAGCAGTTTGGGGGCTAGCGGGACGTACAATGAGCAGTTCTTC.

CDR3 sequence: CASMYSGNEQFF. CDR3 sequence (DNA): TGCGCCAGCATGTATTCGGGGAATGAGCAGTTCTTC. The chain links TRBV10-2 to TRBJ2-1; D is possibly TRBD2 (5 bases). Germline V lookup: CDR1 WSHSY, CDR2 SAAADI. This CDR3 contains 12 residues. The V end was cut by 7 bases, the J end by 7 bases, with 11 bases between.

This clone was seen a handful of times. This chain's CDR3 is CASSQVGQGLYEKLFF. As DNA, the CDR3 is TGCGCCAGCAGCCAAGTTGGACAGGGATTATACGAAAAACTGTTTTTT. This chain connects TRBV4-1 to TRBJ1-4, with TRBD1 matching 8 bases. The V and J ends lost 1 base and 8 bases, in that order; junction bases with no gene match: 9. Germline V gives CDR1 MGHRA, CDR2 YSYEKL. The length of the CDR3 is 16 residues.

The V call is TRBV6-5, the J call TRBJ2-7; 8 bases are shared with TRBD1. The CDR3 sequence is 15 residues long. The ends lost 4 bases at V and 2 bases at J; junction bases unmatched: 7. Germline-derived CDR1 and CDR2 are MNHEY and SVGAGI. The CDR3 bases are TGTGCCAGCAGTTCTGGACAGGGTCGGGCCTACGAGCAGTACTTC. As protein: CASSSGQGRAYEQYF.

Worth noting for this clone: The junction and the germline gene differ at one end; a read error may be behind it. V and J are TRBV7-7 and TRBJ1-5; D call uncertain. Germline values: CDR1 SSHAT, CDR2 FNYEAQ (reference sequence). CDR3 size: 13 residues. CDR3: CASSPGPGSPQHF. The CDR3 DNA reads as TGTGCTAGCAGCCCTGGGCCGGGGTCCCCCCAGCATTTT.

This clone was observed once. V is TRBV5-5 and J is TRBJ2-7, with no clear D. V was pared by 4 bases and J by 1 base, with 12 bases between. The CDR3 runs 14 residues. Germline V gene lookup returns CDR1 SGHKS and CDR2 YYEKEE (reference sequence). The DNA for the CDR3 is TGTGCCAGCAGCCAGAGCGTAAGGTCCTACGAGCAGTACTTC. Protein sequence: CASSQSVRSYEQYF.

This clone was seen just once. The V gene is TRBV6-4, the J gene TRBJ1-1, with 7 bases identical to TRBD1. Looked up from germline, CDR1 is MRHNA and CDR2 is SNTAGT. The J segment lost 2 bases and the V segment lost 6 bases, leaving 9 bases of the junction unmatched. The CDR3 extends over 15 amino acids. The CDR3, as DNA: TGTGCCAGCAGGGAGGAACAGGGGCTCAACACTGAAGCTTTCTTT. Translation gives CASREEQGLNTEAFF.

The chain carries TRBV30 and TRBJ2-5; a weak D match, TRBD1 (6 bases). The CDR3 is 15 amino acids. The V gene lost 2 bases and the J gene lost 0 bases, with 13 bases spanning the gap. Germline V gene data show CDR1 as GTSNPN and CDR2 as SVGIG (reference sequence). The CDR3 sequence is CAWSLGQGYQETQYF. CDR3 in DNA: TGTGCCTGGAGTCTCGGTCAGGGGTACCAAGAGACCCAGTACTTC.

V is TRBV5-1 and J is TRBJ1-1; a possible D gene is TRBD1 (6 bases). Per germline, CDR1 SGHRS and CDR2 YFSETQ. The CDR3 extends over 16 amino acids. Trimming shortened V by 0 bases and J by 0 bases, and 12 bases separated the two germline ends. In DNA, the CDR3 is TGCGCCAGCAGCTTGGAACCCAGGGGCATGAACACTGAAGCTTTCTTT. The encoded protein is CASSLEPRGMNTEAFF.

The V call is TRBV28, the J call TRBJ1-1; no clear D gene. The CDR3 runs to 15 residues. Per the germline V gene, CDR1 is MDHEN and CDR2 is SYDVKM. Trimming took off 5 bases at V and 0 bases at J, with 13 bases between the two ends. The CDR3 reads CASSPPGVLNTEAFF. CDR3 in DNA: TGTGCCAGCAGTCCACCGGGAGTTCTGAACACTGAAGCTTTCTTT.

J is TRBJ2-5 and V is TRBV6-1; possibly TRBD2 for D (6 bases). This CDR3 is 18 amino acids long. V was pared by 3 bases and J by 5 bases, with 25 bases between. From germline, CDR1 is MNHNS and CDR2 SASEGT. In DNA, the CDR3 is TGTGCCAGCAGTGACCGAATACTTGGGGAGGATGGGTGGGAGACCCAGTACTTC. This encodes CASSDRILGEDGWETQYF.

The J gene is TRBJ2-7, the V gene TRBV27; D not certain. This CDR3 region has 11 residues. Trimming removed 4 bases from V and 5 bases from J, with 6 bases in between. Looked up from germline, CDR1 is MNHEY and CDR2 is SMNVEV (reference sequence). CDR3 residues: CASSSVNEQYF. The CDR3 DNA follows: TGTGCCAGCAGTTCTGTAAACGAGCAGTACTTC.

This clone was detected only a few times. The V and J genes are TRBV4-1 and TRBJ1-1; 9 bases are a match to TRBD1. Germline loops: CDR1 MGHRA, CDR2 YSYEKL. V shed 3 bases, J shed 5 bases, and the junction held 10 bases outside the gene matches. The CDR3 runs 16 residues. The CDR3 coding sequence is TGCGCCAGCAGCCAGGGACAGGGACTCCCGGGAACTGAAGCTTTCTTT. Translation: CASSQGQGLPGTEAFF.

The chain joins TRBV21-1 to TRBJ2-7; TRBD1, the table's D call, lacks a check against the DNA. TRBV21-1 is described as a pseudogene. The CDR3 runs 17 residues. The CDR3 sequence: CASRGAQLKAVYSEQYF. In DNA form, the CDR3 reads TGTGCCAGCAGGGGGGCTCAACTTAAGGCCGTGTACTCCGAGCAGTACTTC.